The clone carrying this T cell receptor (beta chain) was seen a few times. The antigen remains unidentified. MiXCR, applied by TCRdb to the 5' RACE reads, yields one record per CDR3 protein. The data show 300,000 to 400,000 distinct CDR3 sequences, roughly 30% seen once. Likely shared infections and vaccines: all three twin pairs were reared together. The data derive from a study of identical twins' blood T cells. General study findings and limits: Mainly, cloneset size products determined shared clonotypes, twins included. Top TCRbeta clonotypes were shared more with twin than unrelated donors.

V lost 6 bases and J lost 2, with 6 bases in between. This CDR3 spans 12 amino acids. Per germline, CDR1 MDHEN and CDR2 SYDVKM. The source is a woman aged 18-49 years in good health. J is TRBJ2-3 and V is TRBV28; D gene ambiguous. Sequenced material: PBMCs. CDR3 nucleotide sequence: TGTGCCAGCAGCGGTTACACAGATACGCAGTATTTT. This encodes CASSGYTDTQYF.